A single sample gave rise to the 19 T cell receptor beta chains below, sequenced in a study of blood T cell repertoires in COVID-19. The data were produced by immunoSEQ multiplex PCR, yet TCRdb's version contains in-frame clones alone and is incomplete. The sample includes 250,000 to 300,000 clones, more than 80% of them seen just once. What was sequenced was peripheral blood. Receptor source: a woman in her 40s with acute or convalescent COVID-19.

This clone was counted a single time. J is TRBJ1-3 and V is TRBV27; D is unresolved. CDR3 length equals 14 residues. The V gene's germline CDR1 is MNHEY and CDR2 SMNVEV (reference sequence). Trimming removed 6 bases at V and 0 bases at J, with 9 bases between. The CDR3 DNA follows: TGTGCCAGCAGCACTGCTAGCTCTGGAAACACCATATATTTT. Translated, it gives CASSTASSGNTIYF.

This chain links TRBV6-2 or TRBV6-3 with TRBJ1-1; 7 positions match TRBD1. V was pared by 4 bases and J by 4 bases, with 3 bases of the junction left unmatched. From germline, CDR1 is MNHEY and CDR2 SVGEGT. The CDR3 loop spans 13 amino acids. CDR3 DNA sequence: TGTGCCAGCAGTTCCGACAGGGCCACTGAAGCTTTCTTT. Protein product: CASSSDRATEAFF.

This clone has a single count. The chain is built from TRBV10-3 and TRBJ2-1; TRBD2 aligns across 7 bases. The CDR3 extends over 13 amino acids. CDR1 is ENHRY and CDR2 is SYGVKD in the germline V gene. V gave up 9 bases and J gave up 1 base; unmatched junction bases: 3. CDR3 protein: CAMSSGSYNEQFF. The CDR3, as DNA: TGTGCCATGTCTAGCGGTTCCTACAATGAGCAGTTCTTC.

The CDR3 nucleotides read TGTGCCAGTAGTATTATCGAGACAGACTATGGCTACACCTTC. Residues: CASSIIETDYGYTF. The chain has TRBV19 and TRBJ1-2; possibly TRBD1 for D (5 bases). CDR1 and CDR2 from the germline V gene are LNHDA and SQIVND (reference sequence). This CDR3 is built from 14 residues. Trimming left V 3 bases short and J 3 bases short, with 11 bases between.

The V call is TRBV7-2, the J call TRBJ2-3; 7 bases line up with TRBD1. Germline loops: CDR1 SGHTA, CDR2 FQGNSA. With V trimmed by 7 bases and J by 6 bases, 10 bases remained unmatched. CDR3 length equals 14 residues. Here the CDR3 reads CASTFAGRGDTQYF. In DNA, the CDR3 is TGTGCCAGCACCTTCGCTGGCAGGGGGGATACGCAGTATTTT.

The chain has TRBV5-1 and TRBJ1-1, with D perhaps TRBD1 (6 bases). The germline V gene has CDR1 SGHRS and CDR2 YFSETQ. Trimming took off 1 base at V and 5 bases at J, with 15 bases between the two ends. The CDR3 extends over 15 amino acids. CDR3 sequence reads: CASSLIIPQGTEAFF. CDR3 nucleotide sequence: TGCGCCAGCAGCTTGATCATACCTCAGGGGACTGAAGCTTTCTTT.

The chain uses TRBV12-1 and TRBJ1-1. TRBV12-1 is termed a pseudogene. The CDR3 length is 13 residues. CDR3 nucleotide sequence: TGTGCCAGCAGCTTTTTCGGGGACACTGAAGCTTTCTTT. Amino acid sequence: CASSFFGDTEAFF.

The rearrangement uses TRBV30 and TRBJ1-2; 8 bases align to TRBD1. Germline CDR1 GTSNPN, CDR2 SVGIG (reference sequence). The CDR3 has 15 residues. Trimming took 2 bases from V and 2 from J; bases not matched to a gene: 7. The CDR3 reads CAWSRRQGTNYGYTF. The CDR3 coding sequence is TGTGCCTGGAGTCGGAGACAGGGGACAAACTATGGCTACACCTTC.

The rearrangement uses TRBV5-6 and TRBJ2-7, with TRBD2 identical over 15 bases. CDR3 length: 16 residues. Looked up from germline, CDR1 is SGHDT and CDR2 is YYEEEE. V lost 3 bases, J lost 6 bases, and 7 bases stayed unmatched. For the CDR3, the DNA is TGTGCCAGCAGCTCCGGGACTAGCGGGGGGCTAGGCGAGCAGTACGTC. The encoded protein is CASSSGTSGGLGEQYV.

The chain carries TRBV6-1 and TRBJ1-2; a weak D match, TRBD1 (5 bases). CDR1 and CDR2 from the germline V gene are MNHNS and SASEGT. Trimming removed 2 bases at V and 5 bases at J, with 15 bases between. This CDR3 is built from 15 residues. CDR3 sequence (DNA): TGTGCCAGCAGTGAAAACGGGCAGGGCCGTTATGGCTACACCTTC. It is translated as CASSENGQGRYGYTF.

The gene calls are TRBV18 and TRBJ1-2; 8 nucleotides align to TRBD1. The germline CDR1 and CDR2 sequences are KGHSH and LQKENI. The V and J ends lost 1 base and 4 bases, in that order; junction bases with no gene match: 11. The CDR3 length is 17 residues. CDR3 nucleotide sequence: TGTGCCAGCTCACCACGGGACAGGATCGGCATCAGCTATGGCTACACCTTC. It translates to CASSPRDRIGISYGYTF.

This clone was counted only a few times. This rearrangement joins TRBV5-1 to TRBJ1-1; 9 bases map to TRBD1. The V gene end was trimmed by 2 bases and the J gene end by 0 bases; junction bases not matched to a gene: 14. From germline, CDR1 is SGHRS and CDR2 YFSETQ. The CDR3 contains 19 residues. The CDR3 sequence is CASSLRRGDRDHVNTEAFF. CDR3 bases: TGCGCCAGCAGCTTACGCCGAGGGGACAGGGACCATGTGAACACTGAAGCTTTCTTT.

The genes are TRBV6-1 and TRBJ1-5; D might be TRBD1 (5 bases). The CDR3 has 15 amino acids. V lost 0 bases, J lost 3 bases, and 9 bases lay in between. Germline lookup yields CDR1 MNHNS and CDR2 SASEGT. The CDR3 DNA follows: TGTGCCAGCAGTGAAGCGCGGGGCCTCAATCAGCCCCAGCATTTT. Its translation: CASSEARGLNQPQHF.

The CDR3 DNA follows: TGCAGCGTTGAAGATCGGCGGTTACGGGGAACTGAAGCTTTCTTT. It translates to CSVEDRRLRGTEAFF. The V and J genes are TRBV29-1 and TRBJ1-1, with unresolved D. Per the germline V gene, CDR1 is SQVTM and CDR2 is ANQGSEA. V was pared by 0 bases and J by 5 bases, with 16 bases between. The CDR3 is made up of 15 amino acids.

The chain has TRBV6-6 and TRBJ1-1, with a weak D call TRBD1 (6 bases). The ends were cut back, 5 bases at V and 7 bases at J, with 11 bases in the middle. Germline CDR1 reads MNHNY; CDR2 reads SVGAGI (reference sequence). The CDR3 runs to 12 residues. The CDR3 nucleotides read TGTGCCAGCAGTGCAGGGGCGAGTGAAGCTTTCTTT. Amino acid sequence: CASSAGASEAFF.

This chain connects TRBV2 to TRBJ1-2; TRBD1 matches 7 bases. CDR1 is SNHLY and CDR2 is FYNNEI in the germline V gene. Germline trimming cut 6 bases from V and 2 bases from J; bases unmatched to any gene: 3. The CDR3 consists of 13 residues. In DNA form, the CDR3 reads TGTGCCAGCAGAGGGGGCAGGAACTATGGCTACACCTTC. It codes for CASRGGRNYGYTF. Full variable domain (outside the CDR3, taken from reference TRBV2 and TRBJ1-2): EPEVTQTPSHQVTQMGQEVILRCVPISNHLYFYWYRQILGQKVEFLVSFYNNEISEKSEIFDDQFSVERPDGSNFTLKIRSTKLEDSAMYFCASRGGRNYGYTFGSGTRLTVV.

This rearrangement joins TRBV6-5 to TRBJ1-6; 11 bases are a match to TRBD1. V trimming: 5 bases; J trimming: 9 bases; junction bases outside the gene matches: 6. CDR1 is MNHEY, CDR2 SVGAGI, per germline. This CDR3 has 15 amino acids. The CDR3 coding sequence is TGTGCCAGCAGTAGTACCGGGACAGGGGGTTCACCCCTCCACTTT. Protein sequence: CASSSTGTGGSPLHF.

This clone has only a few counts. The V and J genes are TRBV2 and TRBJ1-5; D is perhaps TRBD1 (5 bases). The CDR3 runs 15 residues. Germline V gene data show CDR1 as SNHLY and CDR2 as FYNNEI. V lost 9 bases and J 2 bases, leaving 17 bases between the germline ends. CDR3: CASQRLGGGNQPQHF. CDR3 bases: TGTGCCAGTCAACGGCTCGGGGGGGGCAATCAGCCCCAGCATTTT.

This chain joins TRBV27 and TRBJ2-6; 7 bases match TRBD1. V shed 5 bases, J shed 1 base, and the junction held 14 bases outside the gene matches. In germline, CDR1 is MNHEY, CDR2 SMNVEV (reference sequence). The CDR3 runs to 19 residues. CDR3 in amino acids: CASSPPLGGRGSGANVLTF. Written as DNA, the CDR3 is TGTGCCAGCAGTCCTCCCTTAGGGGGCCGGGGATCTGGGGCCAACGTCCTGACTTTC.